The source of this TCR beta chain is a study of tumor-infiltrating lymphocytes in primary liver carcinoma. Study overall: Patients, male and female, were 30 to 69 years old.

Unsorted whole blood served as the source of blood RNA, and germline DNA was extracted as well. cDNA specific to TCR beta was made from 450 to 500 ng of total RNA, with a constant-region primer employed for priming. ARM-PCR was slightly modified, and three nested multiplex PCR rounds with it gave rise to the TCR beta libraries. Using its own MiXCR run on the multiplex PCR reads, TCRdb lists one record per CDR3 protein. Of fewer than 400,000 distinct CDR3 sequences detected, about 50% appear once; the ten largest clones hold over 15%. This TCR came from a woman aged 25 to 45 with primary liver carcinoma and hepatitis B virus infection. Material: peripheral blood.

The CDR3 region is CASSEVRGAFYEQYF. DNA for the CDR3: TGTGCCAGCAGTGAAGTACGGGGGGCTTTCTACGAGCAGTACTTC. V and J are TRBV6-1 and TRBJ2-7; a possible D gene is TRBD2 (7 bases). The CDR3 spans 15 residues. Germline V gene data show CDR1 as MNHNS and CDR2 as SASEGT. Trimming cost V 1 base and J 3 bases, with 13 bases left between them.